What follows are 20 T cell receptor beta chains derived from one specimen sequenced in a study of T cell repertoires in cytomegalovirus infection. These receptors have no identified antigens. From the reads, TCRdb called clonotypes with MiXCR, one entry per CDR3 protein. Seen here are around 800,000 distinct CDR3 sequences, approximately 32% observed once, and the top ten hold around 12%. This specimen was cultured CD8+ T cells from PBMCs, taken from culture after CMV antigen stimulation. All receptors come from a human donor in good health (CMV status not recorded). Some clones in this sample may be carry-over from other donors' samples.

A note on this clonotype: Compared with germline, one end of the junction differs, possibly owing to a read error. The chain recombines TRBV7-6 with TRBJ2-2; D remains unclear. CDR3 length: 13 residues. Germline CDR1 is SGHVS and CDR2 is FNYEAQ. This CDR3 reads CASSLSKTGELFF. Written as DNA, the CDR3 is TGTGCCAGCAGCTTATCGAAGACCGGGGAGCTGTTTTTT.

The chain carries TRBV18 and TRBJ1-6; D is undetermined. The germline V and J ends were trimmed by 2 bases and 4 bases, with 12 bases remaining between them. The germline V gene encodes CDR1 KGHSH and CDR2 LQKENI. There are 16 residues in the CDR3. The CDR3 is CASSPIGVEYNSPLHF. The DNA for the CDR3 is TGTGCCAGCTCACCAATTGGAGTAGAATATAATTCACCCCTCCACTTT.

The chain has TRBV6-2 or TRBV6-3 and TRBJ2-3; 11 positions agree with TRBD2. The length of the CDR3 is 14 residues. Losses at the gene ends were 5 bases for V and 7 bases for J; bases not matched to a gene: 5. Germline CDR1 is MNHEY and CDR2 is SVGEGT. The DNA for the CDR3 is TGTGCCAGCAGTACCGGGACTAGCGGAAATACGCAGTATTTT. Residues: CASSTGTSGNTQYF.

The sample holds a few counts of this clonotype. This chain connects TRBV7-9 to TRBJ2-1, with D tentatively TRBD1 (6 bases). CDR1 and CDR2 (germline): SEHNR, FQNEAQ (reference sequence). CDR3 length: 16 amino acids. V lost 4 bases to trimming and J lost 0 bases, with 13 bases between them. The CDR3 DNA sequence: TGTGCCAGCAGCTCACCGCAGGGGCGCTCCTACAATGAGCAGTTCTTC. It translates to CASSSPQGRSYNEQFF.

This clonotype was seen more than once but under ten times. This chain uses TRBV4-1 with TRBJ1-4; D possibly corresponds to TRBD1 (5 bases). Germline assignment: CDR1 MGHRA and CDR2 YSYEKL. This CDR3 spans 15 amino acids. Between the trimmed V and J ends, which lost 1 base and 3 bases, there was a span of 9 bases. The chain's CDR3 is CASSQVGGSNEKLFF. DNA for the CDR3: TGCGCCAGCAGCCAAGTTGGGGGGTCTAATGAAAAACTGTTTTTT.

This clonotype has a handful of counts. The chain has TRBV5-4 and TRBJ2-5; D could derive from TRBD1 or TRBD2 (6 bases each). V shed 4 bases and J shed 2 bases, with 9 bases lying between them. CDR1 and CDR2 (germline): SGHNT, YYREEE (reference sequence). The CDR3 is made up of 13 amino acids. The CDR3 DNA reads TGTGCCAGCAGCAAGGGGGGTCAAGAGACCCAGTACTTC. Amino acids: CASSKGGQETQYF.

The V gene is TRBV19, the J gene TRBJ1-5; 8 positions match TRBD1. The CDR3 loop spans 15 amino acids. V dropped 8 bases and J dropped 4; count of bases not matched to a gene: 10. Per germline, CDR1 LNHDA and CDR2 SQIVND (reference sequence). This chain's CDR3 is CASSPLGQGNQPQHF. Written as DNA, the CDR3 is TGTGCCAGTTCCCCCCTTGGACAGGGTAATCAGCCCCAGCATTTT. The whole variable domain, filled in from reference TRBV19 and TRBJ1-5, reads DGGITQSPKYLFRKEGQNVTLSCEQNLNHDAMYWYRQDPGQGLRLIYYSQIVNDFQKGDIAEGYSVSREKKESFPLTVTSAQKNPTAFYLCASSPLGQGNQPQHFGDGTRLSIL.

This sequence joins TRBV27 and TRBJ1-4, with 9 bases identical to TRBD1. Germline-derived CDR1 and CDR2 are MNHEY and SMNVEV (reference sequence). V shed 7 bases and J 8 bases; nucleotides not matched to a gene: 5. This CDR3 spans 13 amino acids. The CDR3 bases are TGTGCCAGCATTCGGGACAGGGACGAAAAACTGTTTTTT. Its protein is CASIRDRDEKLFF.

V is TRBV5-6 and J is TRBJ1-2, with 7 bases aligning to TRBD1. V gave up 1 base and J gave up 5 bases; unmatched junction bases: 5. This CDR3 comprises 14 residues. Germline V gene data show CDR1 as SGHDT and CDR2 as YYEEEE. This chain's CDR3 is CASSLPGTAYGYTF. The CDR3, as DNA: TGTGCCAGCAGCTTGCCCGGGACAGCTTATGGCTACACCTTC.

Details on this clonotype: Since a much larger clone is just one base distant, this may be a read error. The CDR3 here is CASSFRGGGSEAFF. The CDR3, as DNA: TGTGCCAGCAGTTTTAGAGGGGGCGGATCTGAAGCTTTCTTT. V gene TRBV12-3 or TRBV12-4 combines with J gene TRBJ1-1, with 7 bases that match TRBD1. This CDR3 is built from 14 residues. The trim removed 3 bases at V and 6 bases at J, leaving 7 bases unmatched.

This clonotype was recorded many times. The chain uses TRBV11-2 and TRBJ2-3; TRBD2 matches at 7 bases. The CDR3 covers 16 residues. Germline V gene lookup returns CDR1 SGHAT and CDR2 FQNNGV. Trimming at V came to 6 bases and at J to 4 bases, leaving 13 bases not matched to a gene. The CDR3 region is CASRPSSGLLSDTQYF. The DNA of the CDR3 is TGTGCCAGCAGGCCATCTAGCGGCCTCTTGTCAGATACGCAGTATTTT.

This clonotype was detected many times. This chain joins TRBV7-9 and TRBJ2-5; D assignment may be TRBD1 or TRBD2 (5 bases each). CDR1 is SEHNR and CDR2 is FQNEAQ in the germline V gene (reference sequence). The V and J ends lost 8 bases and 4 bases respectively, with 23 bases between them. This CDR3 contains 16 residues. CDR3 in DNA: TGTGCCAGCTCCCCTGCCGGAAGGGGCCGGGGAGAGACCCAGTACTTC. Translation: CASSPAGRGRGETQYF.

V usage is TRBV4-1 and J usage is TRBJ2-1, with unresolved D. The germline V gene encodes CDR1 MGHRA and CDR2 YSYEKL. The length of the CDR3 is 13 residues. Trimming left V 0 bases short and J 9 bases short, with 9 bases between. CDR3 residues: CASSQEIVAEQFF. The CDR3 region has the DNA TGCGCCAGCAGCCAAGAGATCGTTGCTGAGCAGTTCTTC.

In its sample, this clonotype was seen many times. The chain recombines TRBV7-2 with TRBJ2-2; D is ambiguous. The germline CDR1 and CDR2 sequences are SGHTA and FQGNSA. CDR3 length equals 16 residues. V lost 5 bases to trimming and J lost 1 base, with 14 bases between them. The CDR3 reads CASSLNGQLNTGELFF. CDR3 sequence (DNA): TGTGCCAGCAGCCTCAATGGGCAGTTGAACACCGGGGAGCTGTTTTTT.

This clonotype was seen more than once but under ten times. The chain couples TRBV7-6 to TRBJ1-4, with D perhaps TRBD1 (5 bases). V was shortened by 3 bases and J by 5 bases, with 13 bases between the two germline ends. CDR1 SGHVS and CDR2 FNYEAQ come from the germline V gene. This CDR3 region has 15 residues. The CDR3 nucleotides are TGTGCCAGCAGCTTCGAGAGGGGCGGGAATGAAAAACTGTTTTTT. This encodes CASSFERGGNEKLFF.

This clonotype was recorded many times. V gene TRBV7-9 combines with J gene TRBJ2-3; D may be TRBD2 (7 bases). V lost 5 bases and J lost 2, with 14 bases in between. The germline V gene has CDR1 SEHNR and CDR2 FQNEAQ (reference sequence). The CDR3 has 15 residues. The CDR3, as DNA: TGTGCCAGCAGCCCCTTGGGGGGGGCCACAGATACGCAGTATTTT. Translating gives CASSPLGGATDTQYF.

This clonotype was counted between two and nine times. The chain combines TRBV4-1 with TRBJ2-1; D unclear. Germline CDR1 reads MGHRA; CDR2 reads YSYEKL. V lost 0 bases to trimming and J lost 3 bases, with 9 bases between them. The CDR3 length is 15 residues. The CDR3 here is CASSQDGGVYNEQFF. The DNA for the CDR3 is TGCGCCAGCAGCCAAGATGGTGGGGTCTACAATGAGCAGTTCTTC.

This clonotype was seen a handful of times. The chain has TRBV6-2 or TRBV6-3 and TRBJ1-1; possible D gene TRBD1, 5 bases. Germline V lookup: CDR1 MNHEY, CDR2 SVGEGT. Trimming stripped 2 bases from V and 1 base from J, with 11 bases between. There are 15 residues in the CDR3. In DNA form, the CDR3 reads TGTGCCAGCAGTTACGACAGAACCCCGAACACTGAAGCTTTCTTT. Translating it yields CASSYDRTPNTEAFF.

This clonotype was recorded a few times. The V call is TRBV7-9, the J call TRBJ1-2; 10 bases agree with TRBD1. V lost 5 bases, J lost 7 bases, and 7 bases stayed unmatched. This CDR3 spans 14 amino acids. Germline V gene lookup returns CDR1 SEHNR and CDR2 FQNEAQ (reference sequence). The CDR3 loop reads CASSPDRGPSGYTF. The DNA for the CDR3 is TGTGCCAGCAGCCCTGACAGGGGGCCGTCTGGCTACACCTTC.

In its sample, this clonotype was seen a few times. This sequence joins TRBV7-6 and TRBJ2-2; 11 bases fit TRBD1. The germline V gene encodes CDR1 SGHVS and CDR2 FNYEAQ. The CDR3 is 20 amino acids. With 3 bases clipped from V and 5 bases from J, the junction kept 17 bases outside the gene matches. DNA for the CDR3: TGTGCCAGCAGCTTCATCCTTATCCGGGACAGGGGGTTGTGGACCGGGGAGCTGTTTTTT. It encodes CASSFILIRDRGLWTGELFF. Drawing the rest from reference TRBV7-6 and TRBJ2-2, the complete variable domain is GAGVSQSPRYKVTKRGQDVALRCDPISGHVSLYWYRQALGQGPEFLTYFNYEAQQDKSGLPNDRFSAERPEGSISTLTIQRTEQRDSAMYRCASSFILIRDRGLWTGELFFGEGSRLTVL.